This T cell receptor beta chain emerged from a study of CD8 T cells in Susac syndrome. Random hexamers served to reverse transcribe roughly 0.45 to 1 ug RNA. One entry per CDR3 protein results from TCRdb running MiXCR on the immunoSEQ multiplex PCR reads. The sample lists 200,000 to 300,000 distinct CDR3 sequences, less than 96% seen once, with around 0.1% in the top ten. This clonotype has a handful of counts. Per the germline V gene, CDR1 is DFQATT and CDR2 is SNEGSKA (reference sequence). V was cut by 4 bases and J by 8 bases, with 14 bases left in between. This CDR3 contains 12 residues. The sequenced target, TCR beta, came from blood CD8+ and CD4+ T cells.

The V gene is TRBV20-1, the J gene TRBJ1-2, with D possibly TRBD1 on 6 matching bases. Sequences were obtained from CD4+ T cells from PBMCs. This sequence was found in a human donor with Susac syndrome. The CDR3 nucleotides are TGCAGTGCTAATCGGGGGGCGTACGGCTACACCTTC. This codes for CSANRGAYGYTF.